These 22 T cell receptor beta chains originate from one sample sequenced in a study of blood T cell repertoires in COVID-19 (dated by TCRdb to about 2020). Receptor libraries were prepared by the immunoSEQ multiplex PCR assay. What TCRdb holds here is the immuneACCESS table cut down to in-frame rearrangements. Part of the clones is not present; checked against another copy, under half of the missing clones reflect an unresolved V gene, and the others are unexplained. The sample profile shows 110,000 or so clones; around 86% of them were found once. 30% to 45% of the sample comes from the top ten. Material: peripheral blood. The receptor source for this set is a man at least 80 years old with acute or convalescent COVID-19.

About this clone: No DNA is shown, since the ends of the CDR3 on it are uncertain; the CDR3 is the one TCRdb lists. V is TRBV6-1 and J is TRBJ1-1; the D call of TRBD1 is as the table states it, not checked on the DNA. CDR1 is MNHNS and CDR2 is SASEGT in the germline V gene. The CDR3 extends over 18 residues, inclusive of both ends. CDR3 in amino acids: CASSGPYRVWRGSTEAFF.

A single count supports this clone. The rearrangement links TRBV19 to TRBJ1-4; D is possibly TRBD1 (6 bases). The CDR3 is 14 amino acids. Germline lookup yields CDR1 LNHDA and CDR2 SQIVND (reference sequence). Deletions cut 6 bases from V and 11 bases from J, with 19 bases between. The CDR3 loop is CASRVGTTVDKLFF. The CDR3 nucleotides read TGTGCCAGTAGGGTGGGGACAACCGTCGACAAACTGTTTTTT.

The V call is TRBV27, the J call TRBJ2-7; 11 nucleotides match TRBD1. This CDR3 is 16 amino acids long. V shed 7 bases and J 3 bases; nucleotides not matched to a gene: 11. CDR1 and CDR2 (germline): MNHEY, SMNVEV (reference sequence). CDR3 residues: CASTRGTGGGLYEQYF. The CDR3 DNA reads TGTGCCAGCACACGCGGGACAGGGGGTGGTCTCTACGAGCAGTACTTC.

The genes are TRBV29-1 and TRBJ2-1; no firm D call. CDR1 and CDR2 from the germline V gene are SQVTM and ANQGSEA. V lost 4 bases, J lost 8 bases, and 6 bases lay in between. The CDR3 has 10 amino acids. CDR3: CSVGSDEQFF. The CDR3 DNA reads TGCAGCGTTGGCAGCGATGAGCAGTTCTTC.

The J gene is TRBJ2-5, the V gene TRBV3-1 (or the pseudogene TRBV3-2); D is unclear. V gave up 4 bases and J gave up 3 bases, with 6 bases separating them. This CDR3 is built from 12 residues. Per the germline V gene, CDR1 is LGHDT and CDR2 is YNNKEL (reference sequence). The CDR3 region is CASSPPEETQYF. The CDR3 DNA reads as TGTGCCAGCAGCCCCCCTGAAGAGACCCAGTACTTC.

The chain is built from TRBV5-4 and TRBJ1-4; the D is unclear. The V gene's germline CDR1 is SGHNT and CDR2 YYREEE (reference sequence). The CDR3 consists of 12 residues. Trimming took off 7 bases at V and 3 bases at J, with 7 bases between the two ends. This chain's CDR3 is CASHQANEKLFF. CDR3 bases: TGTGCCAGCCACCAGGCTAATGAAAAACTGTTTTTT. Combining the CDR3 with reference TRBV5-4 and TRBJ1-4 gives the whole variable domain ETGVTQSPTHLIKTRGQQVTLRCSSQSGHNTVSWYQQALGQGPQFIFQYYREEENGRGNFPPRFSGLQFPNYSSELNVNALELDDSALYLCASHQANEKLFFGSGTQLSVL.

The chain employs TRBV27 and TRBJ2-1; 11 bases agree with TRBD1. The V and J ends lost 6 bases and 1 base, in that order; junction bases with no gene match: 14. CDR3 length equals 19 residues. Looked up from germline, CDR1 is MNHEY and CDR2 is SMNVEV (reference sequence). The CDR3 protein is CASRITGTGGFWSYNEQFF. The CDR3 DNA follows: TGTGCCAGCAGGATTACCGGGACAGGGGGATTTTGGTCCTACAATGAGCAGTTCTTC.

The CDR3 sequence: CASSPSRQGVGTEAFF. As DNA, the CDR3 is TGTGCCAGCTCACCAAGTAGACAGGGGGTAGGGACTGAAGCTTTCTTT. V and J are TRBV18 and TRBJ1-1; 9 nucleotides align to TRBD1. CDR1 and CDR2 (germline): KGHSH, LQKENI. The CDR3 loop spans 16 amino acids. V lost 2 bases, J lost 5 bases, and 9 bases stayed unmatched.

This clone showed up just a few times. This chain links TRBV5-1 with TRBJ1-4; the D gene is possibly TRBD1 (6 bases). Trimming took off 4 bases at V and 8 bases at J, with 18 bases between the two ends. The germline V gene has CDR1 SGHRS and CDR2 YFSETQ. CDR3 size: 15 residues. The CDR3 sequence is CASSQEVGAREKLFF. DNA for the CDR3: TGCGCCAGCAGCCAGGAGGTGGGGGCGCGCGAAAAACTGTTTTTT. The variable domain in full, with the rest retrieved from reference TRBV5-1 and TRBJ1-4, is KAGVTQTPRYLIKTRGQQVTLSCSPISGHRSVSWYQQTPGQGLQFLFEYFSETQRNKGNFPGRFSGRQFSNSRSEMNVSTLELGDSALYLCASSQEVGAREKLFFGSGTQLSVL.

This clone was detected once. The chain is built from TRBV19 and TRBJ2-2, with 12 bases lining up with TRBD2. CDR3 length: 15 amino acids. Germline loops: CDR1 LNHDA, CDR2 SQIVND (reference sequence). J gave up 4 bases and V 9 bases, and 6 bases lay outside the gene matches. The CDR3 reads CASLAGGIFTGELFF. The CDR3 DNA reads as TGTGCCAGCCTAGCGGGAGGGATTTTCACCGGGGAGCTGTTTTTT.

The chain uses TRBV4-1 and TRBJ1-2; D not certain. Germline-derived CDR1 and CDR2 are MGHRA and YSYEKL. CDR3 length: 14 residues. V was pared by 0 bases and J by 1 base, with 6 bases between. CDR3 amino acids: CASSQDRVNYGYTF. In DNA form, the CDR3 reads TGCGCCAGCAGCCAAGATCGGGTTAACTATGGCTACACCTTC.

CDR3 bases: TGTGCCAGCAGCTTGGGACAGGGGTCTTACTACGAGCAGTACTTC. Amino acids: CASSLGQGSYYEQYF. The J gene is TRBJ2-7, the V gene TRBV11-2; 10 bases fit TRBD1. The CDR3 is 15 residues long. Germline trimming cut 3 bases from V and 3 bases from J; bases unmatched to any gene: 5. Per germline, CDR1 SGHAT and CDR2 FQNNGV.

CDR3 amino acids: CASSQALGGGGNNEQFF. CDR3 sequence (DNA): TGCGCCAGCAGCCAGGCCCTAGGGGGGGGAGGCAACAATGAGCAGTTCTTC. This chain connects TRBV4-1 to TRBJ2-1; D might be TRBD2 (7 bases). The CDR3 loop spans 17 amino acids. V was shortened by 3 bases and J by 5 bases, with 20 bases between the two germline ends. CDR1 and CDR2 (germline): MGHRA, YSYEKL.

The DNA for the CDR3 is TGTGCCAGCAGGGAGGGTCAGGGCGTGGGTGCTTTCTTT. This translates into CASREGQGVGAFF. The V gene is TRBV2, the J gene TRBJ1-1, with TRBD1 as a possible D gene (5 bases). V lost 6 bases and J lost 11, with 19 bases in between. The CDR3 is 13 amino acids. Germline values: CDR1 SNHLY, CDR2 FYNNEI.

V gene TRBV5-4 combines with J gene TRBJ2-3; 8 bases align to TRBD1. CDR1 SGHNT and CDR2 YYREEE come from the germline V gene (reference sequence). The CDR3 is made up of 15 amino acids. Trimming removed 2 bases from V and 4 bases from J; junction bases left unmatched: 6. The CDR3 sequence: CASSLGQGAADTQYF. CDR3 nucleotides: TGTGCCAGCAGCTTAGGCCAGGGGGCCGCAGATACGCAGTATTTT.

The chain has TRBV29-1 and TRBJ2-2, with TRBD2 identical over 8 bases. Trimming took 2 bases from V and 3 from J; bases not matched to a gene: 5. CDR3 length: 15 residues. The germline CDR1 and CDR2 sequences are SQVTM and ANQGSEA. CDR3 amino acids: CSVETGGVYTGELFF. DNA for the CDR3: TGCAGCGTTGAAACGGGAGGGGTGTACACCGGGGAGCTGTTTTTT.

The chain employs TRBV30 and TRBJ2-1; 12 positions match TRBD2. Germline trimming cut 0 bases from V and 7 bases from J; bases unmatched to any gene: 13. The CDR3 sequence is 18 residues long. Looked up from germline, CDR1 is GTSNPN and CDR2 is SVGIG (reference sequence). The CDR3 DNA reads as TGTGCCTGGAGTGTCCTAGCGGGAGGGCCTAAAGTTGCAAATGAGCAGTTCTTC. This sequence encodes CAWSVLAGGPKVANEQFF.

The V gene is TRBV11-1, the J gene TRBJ2-7; 8 bases match TRBD1. With 1 base clipped from V and 1 base from J, the junction kept 3 bases outside the gene matches. This CDR3 region has 15 residues. Per the germline V gene, CDR1 is SGHAT and CDR2 is FQDESV (reference sequence). The CDR3 sequence is CASSLGQGPSYEQYF. In DNA form, the CDR3 reads TGTGCCAGCAGCTTAGGACAGGGGCCGTCCTACGAGCAGTACTTC.

The rearrangement uses TRBV7-6 and TRBJ2-7, with 11 bases fitting TRBD2. Germline CDR1 and CDR2: SGHVS and FNYEAQ. Trimming removed 2 bases from V and 9 bases from J; junction bases left unmatched: 6. This CDR3 region has 14 residues. The CDR3: CASSLQLAGEGQYF. CDR3 nucleotide sequence: TGTGCCAGCAGCTTACAACTAGCGGGAGAGGGGCAGTACTTC.

The rearrangement joins TRBV5-1 to TRBJ2-5; D is perhaps TRBD2 (5 bases). The CDR3 length is 15 residues. V lost 0 bases and J lost 5, with 14 bases in between. The germline CDR1 and CDR2 sequences are SGHRS and YFSETQ. The CDR3 DNA reads TGCGCCAGCAGCTTGGGGCCAAATAGCGCGGAGACCCAGTACTTC. This encodes CASSLGPNSAETQYF.

CDR3 protein: CASRTDGDYGYTF. CDR3 bases: TGTGCCAGCAGGACTGACGGAGACTATGGCTACACCTTC. V gene TRBV6-5 combines with J gene TRBJ1-2; unclear D gene. The V end lost 6 bases, the J end lost 3 bases, and 11 bases lay between the germline ends. Germline CDR1 reads MNHEY; CDR2 reads SVGAGI. The CDR3 loop spans 13 amino acids.

This chain connects TRBV27 to TRBJ1-5; 7 nucleotides match TRBD1. Germline values: CDR1 MNHEY, CDR2 SMNVEV (reference sequence). This CDR3 contains 15 residues. V lost 6 bases and J lost 4; bases outside the gene matches: 9. For the CDR3, the DNA is TGTGCCAGCAGCCTAAGAAGGGACAGAAATCAGCCCCAGCATTTT. Its translation: CASSLRRDRNQPQHF.